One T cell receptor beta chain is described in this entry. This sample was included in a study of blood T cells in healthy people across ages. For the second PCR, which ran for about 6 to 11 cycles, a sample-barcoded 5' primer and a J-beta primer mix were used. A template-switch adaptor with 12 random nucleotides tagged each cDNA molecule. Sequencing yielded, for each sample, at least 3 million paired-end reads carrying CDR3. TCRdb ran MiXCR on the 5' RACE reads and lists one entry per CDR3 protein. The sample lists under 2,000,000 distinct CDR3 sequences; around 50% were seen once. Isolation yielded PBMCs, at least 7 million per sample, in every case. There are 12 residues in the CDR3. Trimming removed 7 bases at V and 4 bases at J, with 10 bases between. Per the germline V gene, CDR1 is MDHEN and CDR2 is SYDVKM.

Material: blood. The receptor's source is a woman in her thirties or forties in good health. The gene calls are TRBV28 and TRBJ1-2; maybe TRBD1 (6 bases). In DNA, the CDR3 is TGTGCCAGCAACTCAGGGGCCTATGGCTACACCTTC. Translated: CASNSGAYGYTF.